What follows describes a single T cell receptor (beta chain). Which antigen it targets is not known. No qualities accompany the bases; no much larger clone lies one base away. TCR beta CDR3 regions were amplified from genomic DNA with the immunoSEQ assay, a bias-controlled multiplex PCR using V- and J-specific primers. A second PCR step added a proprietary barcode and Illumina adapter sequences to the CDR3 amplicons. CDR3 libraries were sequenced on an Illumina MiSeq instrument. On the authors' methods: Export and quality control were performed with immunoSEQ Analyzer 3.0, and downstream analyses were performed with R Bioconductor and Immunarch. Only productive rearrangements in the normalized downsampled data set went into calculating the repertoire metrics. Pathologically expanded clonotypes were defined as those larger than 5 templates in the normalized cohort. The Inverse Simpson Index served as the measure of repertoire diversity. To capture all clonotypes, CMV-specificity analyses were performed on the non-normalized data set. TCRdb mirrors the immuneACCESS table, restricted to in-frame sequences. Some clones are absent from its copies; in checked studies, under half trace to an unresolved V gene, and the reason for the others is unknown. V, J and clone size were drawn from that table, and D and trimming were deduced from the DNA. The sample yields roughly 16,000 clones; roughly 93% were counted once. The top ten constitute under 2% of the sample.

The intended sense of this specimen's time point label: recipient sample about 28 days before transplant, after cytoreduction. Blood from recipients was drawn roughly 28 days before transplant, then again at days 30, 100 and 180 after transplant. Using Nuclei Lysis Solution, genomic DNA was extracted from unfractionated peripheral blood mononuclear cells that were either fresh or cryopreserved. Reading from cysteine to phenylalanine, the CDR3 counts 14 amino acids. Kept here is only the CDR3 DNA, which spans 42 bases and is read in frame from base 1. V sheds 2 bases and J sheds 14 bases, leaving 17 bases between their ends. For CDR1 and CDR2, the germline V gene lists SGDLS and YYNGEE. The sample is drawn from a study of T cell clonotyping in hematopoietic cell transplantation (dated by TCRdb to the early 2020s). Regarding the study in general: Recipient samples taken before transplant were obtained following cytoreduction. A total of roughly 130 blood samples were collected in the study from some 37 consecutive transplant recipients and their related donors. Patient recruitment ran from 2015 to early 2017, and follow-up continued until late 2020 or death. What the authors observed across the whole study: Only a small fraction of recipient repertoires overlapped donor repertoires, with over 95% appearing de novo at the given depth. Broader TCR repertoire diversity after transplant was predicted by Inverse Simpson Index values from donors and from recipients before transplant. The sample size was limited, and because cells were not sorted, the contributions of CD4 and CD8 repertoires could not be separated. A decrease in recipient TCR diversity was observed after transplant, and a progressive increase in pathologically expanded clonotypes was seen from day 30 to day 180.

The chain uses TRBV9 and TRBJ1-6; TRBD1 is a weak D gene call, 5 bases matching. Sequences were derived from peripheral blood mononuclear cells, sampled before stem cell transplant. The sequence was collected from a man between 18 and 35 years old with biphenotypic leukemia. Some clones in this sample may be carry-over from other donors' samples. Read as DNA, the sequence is TGTGCCAGCAGCGTGGGGGTAGAGGGGTCTTCCCTCCACTTT. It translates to CASSVGVEGSSLHF. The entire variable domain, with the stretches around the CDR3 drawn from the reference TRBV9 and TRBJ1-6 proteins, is DSGVTQTPKHLITATGQRVTLRCSPRSGDLSVYWYQQSLDQGLQFLIQYYNGEERAKGNILERFSAQQFPDLHSELNLSSLELGDSALYFCASSVGVEGSSLHFGNGTRLTVT.